The clone carrying this T cell receptor beta chain was counted only a few times. The antigen is undetermined. The record originates from a study of cytomegalovirus exposure and HLA in healthy donors. Study-level points and caveats: The presence/absence work took it that sequencing depth was about the same across donors. With high specificity and sensitivity, the classifier reportedly diagnosed cytomegalovirus status.

Primers included in the PCR were 60 Vbeta and 13 Jbeta primers. Under the authors' procedure: Around 12 million of 80 million or so unique TCR beta chains were shared, per a later count. TCRdb's table, derived via immunoSEQ multiplex PCR, lists solely in-frame clones and lacks some. V, J and clone size reflect that table, while D and trimming were determined from the DNA. The data hold 140,000 or so clones, with around a tenth observed a single time. This TCR was recovered from a male donor in good health and CMV-seronegative. Input material: PBMCs.

CDR3 region: CASSLSLEETQYF. As DNA, the CDR3 is TGTGCCAGCAGCTTGTCACTCGAAGAGACCCAGTACTTC. The J gene is TRBJ2-5, the V gene TRBV7-9, with no clear D. Germline V gene data show CDR1 as SEHNR and CDR2 as FQNEAQ (reference sequence). Trimming removed 3 bases from V and 3 bases from J, with 8 bases in between. CDR3 length: 13 residues.